The rows below give T cell receptor beta chains drawn from one sample of a study of T cells in Graves' hyperthyroidism and ophthalmopathy. TCRdb processed the multiplex PCR reads anew with MiXCR; each CDR3 protein has one entry. The profile covers some 650,000 distinct CDR3 sequences, with about a sixth appearing a single time and roughly 3.5% taken by the ten largest. Sequenced sample: blood. Receptors originate from a middle-aged woman with Graves' ophthalmopathy. The CDR3 runs from the conserved cysteine through the conserved F or W. A D gene is named only where the DNA matches it firmly. Not all rows give a size; the values are once, few, many and, for expanded clones, a class.

d_gene	abundance	v_gene	j_gene	CDR3aa	CDR3nt
-	few	TRBV2	TRBJ2-5	CAARGIEETQYF	TGTGCCGCCCGCGGGATAGAAGAGACCCAGTACTTC
TRBD2	many	TRBV2	TRBJ2-3	CASSENVSGGRTDTQYF	TGTGCCAGCAGTGAAAATGTAAGCGGGGGCCGCACAGATACGCAGTATTTT
-	medium-sized	TRBV2	TRBJ1-2	CASSLQGNGYTF	TGTGCCAGCAGTCTACAGGGAAACGGCTACACCTTC
-	many	TRBV28	TRBJ1-5	CASFVIGQPQHF	TGTGCCAGCTTTGTTATCGGTCAGCCCCAGCATTTT
-	-	TRBV18	TRBJ2-1	CASSPPSRAGYNEQFF	TGTGCCAGCTCACCACCGTCCAGGGCGGGGTACAATGAGCAGTTCTTC
TRBD2	many	TRBV20-1	TRBJ2-7	CSARDLVLAGKGYEQYF	TGCAGTGCTAGAGATCTAGTTCTAGCGGGAAAGGGCTACGAGCAGTACTTC
-	many	TRBV7-9	TRBJ2-3	CASSVTPHGTDTQYF	TGTGCCAGCAGCGTGACCCCTCACGGCACAGATACGCAGTATTTT
-	-	TRBV7-8	TRBJ1-4	CASSSREGRANEKLFF	TGTGCCAGCAGCTCGAGAGAGGGGCGGGCTAATGAAAAACTGTTTTTT
-	few	TRBV15	TRBJ1-4	CATSTGLWEKLFF	TGTGCCACCAGCACAGGGCTTTGGGAAAAACTGTTTTTT
-	many	TRBV20-1	TRBJ1-1	CSARARGVDTEAFF	TGCAGTGCTAGAGCCCGAGGGGTAGACACTGAAGCTTTCTTT
-	-	TRBV28	TRBJ1-4	CASSGAEGEKLFF	TGTGCCAGCAGTGGGGCCGAGGGTGAAAAACTGTTTTTT
TRBD1	few	TRBV29-1	TRBJ2-1	CSVDGTGNYNEQFF	TGCAGCGTTGATGGGACAGGGAACTACAATGAGCAGTTCTTC
-	-	TRBV28	TRBJ2-1	CASSLLRLDEQFF	TGTGCCAGCAGTTTATTACGGCTGGATGAGCAGTTCTTC
-	many	TRBV20-1	TRBJ2-5	CSARTAGETQYF	TGCAGTGCTAGGACGGCAGGGGAGACCCAGTACTTC
-	few	TRBV20-1	TRBJ2-7	CSARDTLRPYEQYF	TGCAGTGCTAGAGATACCCTCCGGCCCTACGAGCAGTACTTC
-	many	TRBV20-1	TRBJ1-5	CSARAGYQPQHF	TGCAGTGCTAGGGCAGGGTATCAGCCCCAGCATTTT
-	many	TRBV20-1	TRBJ2-7	CSAIRQGGTYEQYF	TGCAGTGCTATCCGTCAAGGGGGGACCTACGAGCAGTACTTC
TRBD2	-	TRBV2	TRBJ2-5	CASNIAGQETQYF	TGTGCCAGCAACATAGCGGGGCAAGAGACCCAGTACTTC
-	many	TRBV11-2	TRBJ2-7	CASSLWNEQYF	TGTGCCAGCAGCTTATGGAACGAGCAGTACTTC
-	few	TRBV7-8	TRBJ2-3	CASSSPVWRATDTQYF	TGTGCCAGCAGCTCCCCCGTTTGGCGGGCCACAGATACGCAGTATTTT
-	many	TRBV20-1	TRBJ2-3	CSARAAGPADTQYF	TGCAGTGCTAGAGCGGCGGGGCCGGCAGATACGCAGTATTTT
-	few	TRBV5-1	TRBJ2-3	CASSLGGGDGTDTQYF	TGCGCCAGCAGCTTGGGAGGCGGGGATGGCACAGATACGCAGTATTTT
-	many	TRBV28	TRBJ1-5	CASTPGGAPLYSNQPQHF	TGTGCCAGCACTCCTGGGGGGGCTCCTCTCTATAGCAATCAGCCCCAGCATTTT
-	many	TRBV18	TRBJ2-1	CASSEAAGRNEQFF	TGTGCCAGCTCGGAAGCGGCAGGTAGGAATGAGCAGTTCTTC
-	few	TRBV2	TRBJ1-5	CASSRAPQEQPQHF	TGTGCCAGCAGTCGGGCCCCACAGGAACAGCCCCAGCATTTT
-	-	TRBV19	TRBJ1-5	CASSIMGVGGLNQPQHF	TGTGCCAGTAGTATAATGGGTGTCGGGGGACTCAATCAGCCCCAGCATTTT
TRBD1	-	TRBV7-2	TRBJ1-1	CASSLASGQPNTEAFF	TGTGCCAGCAGCTTAGCATCGGGACAGCCGAACACTGAAGCTTTCTTT
-	few	TRBV5-8	TRBJ2-2	CASSLDPAPNTGELFF	TGTGCCAGCAGCTTGGATCCAGCCCCGAACACCGGGGAGCTGTTTTTT
-	many	TRBV20-1	TRBJ2-3	CSARMALATDTQYF	TGCAGTGCTAGAATGGCGTTGGCCACAGATACGCAGTATTTT
TRBD1	-	TRBV7-2	TRBJ2-5	CASSAGQGRVETQYF	TGTGCCAGCAGCGCCGGACAGGGGAGAGTGGAGACCCAGTACTTC
-	-	TRBV12-3/TRBV12-4	TRBJ2-3	CASSFGRGARRTDTQYF	TGTGCCAGCAGTTTTGGACGCGGAGCTCGGCGCACAGATACGCAGTATTTT
TRBD2	many	TRBV5-1	TRBJ2-3	CASTPGTSVSSTDTQYF	TGCGCCAGCACCCCCGGGACTAGCGTCTCTAGCACAGATACGCAGTATTTT
-	many	TRBV6-1	TRBJ1-3	CASSELERGNTIYF	TGTGCCAGCAGTGAACTGGAGCGTGGAAACACCATATATTTT
-	many	TRBV30	TRBJ2-7	CAWNYRASYEQYF	TGTGCCTGGAACTACAGGGCATCCTACGAGCAGTACTTC
-	-	TRBV7-2	TRBJ1-4	CASSLVGRVGEKLFF	TGTGCCAGCAGCTTAGTTGGCAGGGTTGGTGAAAAACTGTTTTTT
TRBD2	many	TRBV5-1	TRBJ2-7	CASSLVPSGSNEQYF	TGCGCCAGCAGCTTGGTGCCTAGCGGGAGCAACGAGCAGTACTTC
-	few	TRBV7-9	TRBJ1-1	CASGIQGGTEAFF	TGTGCCAGCGGTATACAGGGAGGCACTGAAGCTTTCTTT
-	many	TRBV18	TRBJ2-1	CASSPVMEGTKEQFF	TGTGCCAGCTCACCAGTTATGGAGGGGACGAAGGAGCAGTTCTTC
TRBD2	few	TRBV5-1	TRBJ2-5	CASSWGSGAYQETQYF	TGCGCCAGCAGCTGGGGTAGCGGGGCCTACCAAGAGACCCAGTACTTC
TRBD1	many	TRBV27	TRBJ1-2	CASSLKGALHSYGYTF	TGTGCCAGCAGTTTAAAGGGGGCACTTCACTCCTATGGCTACACCTTC
TRBD2	few	TRBV7-2	TRBJ2-3	CASSLRREAQYF	TGTGCCAGCAGCTTAAGGCGGGAGGCTCAGTATTTT
-	many	TRBV28	TRBJ1-5	CASTKTAGGGQPQHF	TGTGCCAGCACCAAGACAGCTGGTGGGGGTCAGCCCCAGCATTTT
-	many	TRBV27	TRBJ1-1	CASSFSYRLNTEAFF	TGTGCCAGCAGTTTTTCGTACAGACTGAACACTGAAGCTTTCTTT
-	many	TRBV7-8	TRBJ1-1	CASSLEWGASEAFF	TGTGCCAGCAGCTTAGAGTGGGGGGCTTCTGAAGCTTTCTTT
-	-	TRBV20-1	TRBJ2-5	CSARAEDLQETQYF	TGCAGTGCTAGGGCAGAAGATCTCCAAGAGACCCAGTACTTC
TRBD2	few	TRBV27	TRBJ2-3	CASSFIAGGPSDTQYF	TGTGCCAGCAGCTTTATAGCGGGAGGGCCATCTGATACGCAGTATTTT
TRBD1	-	TRBV28	TRBJ1-3	CASTTGQLGNTIYF	TGTGCCAGCACCACGGGACAGCTTGGAAACACCATATATTTT
-	-	TRBV9	TRBJ1-5	CASSVDSLLEPQHF	TGTGCCAGCAGCGTAGATTCCTTATTGGAGCCCCAGCATTTT
-	-	TRBV10-3	TRBJ1-2	CAVRDTEAPDGYTF	TGTGCCGTCCGGGACACTGAGGCCCCCGATGGCTACACCTTC
-	many	TRBV6-1	TRBJ1-6	CASSESWDRKDLHF	TGTGCCAGCAGTGAATCCTGGGACCGAAAAGATCTCCACTTT
TRBD1	-	TRBV11-1	TRBJ1-2	CASSPQTGQGVGGYTF	TGCGCCAGCAGCCCCCAGACGGGACAGGGGGTGGGTGGCTACACCTTC
-	-	TRBV25-1	TRBJ1-5	CASSGGGRSNQPQHF	TGTGCCAGCAGTGGCGGTGGTAGGAGCAATCAGCCCCAGCATTTT